The 17 T cell receptor beta chains reported below all come from one sample, sequenced in a study of T cell responses to AZD1222 COVID-19 vaccine. Data came from immunoSEQ multiplex PCR; TCRdb stores just in-frame clones and leaves some out. The sample holds roughly 200,000 clones, roughly 90% seen once. The sequencing here drew on peripheral blood, taken 28 days after the second AZD1222 dose. These receptors were obtained from an adult who received the AZD1222 COVID-19 vaccine.

The rearrangement joins TRBV6-5 to TRBJ1-1; perhaps TRBD1 as D (6 bases). V lost 7 bases, J lost 5 bases, and 17 bases lay in between. Germline V gene data show CDR1 as MNHEY and CDR2 as SVGAGI. The CDR3 has 14 residues. This CDR3 is CASTLQGRETEAFF. DNA for the CDR3: TGTGCCAGCACCCTCCAGGGGAGGGAGACTGAAGCTTTCTTT.

This chain links TRBV7-9 with TRBJ1-3; D possibly corresponds to TRBD1 (6 bases). Germline V lookup: CDR1 SEHNR, CDR2 FQNEAQ (reference sequence). Deletions cut 5 bases from V and 2 bases from J, with 10 bases between. The CDR3 sequence is 14 residues long. CDR3 nucleotides: TGTGCCAGCAGCCCCAGGGGCGCTGGAAACACCATATATTTT. Translating it yields CASSPRGAGNTIYF.

The chain recombines TRBV6-5 with TRBJ2-7; D call uncertain. Per the germline V gene, CDR1 is MNHEY and CDR2 is SVGAGI. The CDR3 has 12 residues. V was shortened by 10 bases and J by 2 bases, with 12 bases between the two germline ends. The CDR3, as DNA: TGTGCCACTCGGACGTACACCTACGAGCAGTACTTC. Amino acids: CATRTYTYEQYF.

This clone was seen only once. This sequence joins TRBV30 and TRBJ1-1; D may be TRBD1 (5 bases). Germline CDR1 and CDR2: GTSNPN and SVGIG (reference sequence). CDR3 size: 15 residues. The ends were cut back, 2 bases at V and 1 base at J, with 14 bases in the middle. The CDR3 DNA follows: TGTGCCTGGAGTTCTTTGGGGAGGGGGAACACTGAAGCTTTCTTT. Translating gives CAWSSLGRGNTEAFF.

This clone was counted once. V and J are TRBV12-3 or TRBV12-4 and TRBJ2-5; TRBD2 aligns across 11 bases. The trim removed 10 bases at V and 4 bases at J, leaving 2 bases unmatched. CDR3 length: 12 residues. The CDR3 loop reads CATGLAVETQYF. CDR3 bases: TGTGCCACGGGACTAGCGGTAGAGACCCAGTACTTC.

The chain has TRBV11-2 and TRBJ2-7; D is ambiguous. V was pared by 3 bases and J by 6 bases, with 12 bases between. Germline V CDR1 and CDR2: SGHAT, FQNNGV. CDR3 length equals 13 residues. CDR3 sequence (DNA): TGTGCCAGCAGCTTGGCAAGGGCCTCCGAGCAGTACTTC. This translates into CASSLARASEQYF.

The chain links TRBV11-2 to TRBJ1-5; D is undetermined. This CDR3 comprises 12 residues. Germline CDR1 reads SGHAT; CDR2 reads FQNNGV. Trimming cost V 0 bases and J 5 bases, with 2 bases left between them. CDR3 DNA sequence: TGTGCCAGCAGCTTAGAGGATCAGCCCCAGCATTTT. It is translated as CASSLEDQPQHF.

This chain joins TRBV7-9 and TRBJ1-1, with TRBD1 matching 7 bases. Trimming at V came to 3 bases and at J to 5 bases, leaving 9 bases not matched to a gene. The CDR3 sequence is 15 residues long. Per germline, CDR1 SEHNR and CDR2 FQNEAQ (reference sequence). The CDR3 coding sequence is TGTGCCAGCAGCTTTGGCGATTCAGGGGGGACTGAAGCTTTCTTT. As protein: CASSFGDSGGTEAFF.

This chain uses TRBV5-1 with TRBJ1-2; no clear D. The length of the CDR3 is 15 residues. V was shortened by 4 bases and J by 4 bases, with 17 bases between the two germline ends. The germline CDR1 and CDR2 sequences are SGHRS and YFSETQ. CDR3 in DNA: TGCGCCAGCAGCCTAACATTCCGTGGAGCCTATGGCTACACCTTC. This gives the protein CASSLTFRGAYGYTF.

V is TRBV6-5 and J is TRBJ2-2, with 7 bases fitting TRBD1. The J segment lost 3 bases and the V segment lost 6 bases, leaving 1 base of the junction unmatched. Per germline, CDR1 MNHEY and CDR2 SVGAGI. This CDR3 has 13 amino acids. The CDR3 coding sequence is TGTGCCAGCAGGGACAGGCACACCGGGGAGCTGTTTTTT. Translation: CASRDRHTGELFF.

The J gene is TRBJ1-4, the V gene TRBV6-5, with TRBD1 as a possible D gene (5 bases). V lost 0 bases, J lost 6 bases, and 8 bases lay in between. Looked up from germline, CDR1 is MNHEY and CDR2 is SVGAGI. The CDR3 length is 14 residues. CDR3 nucleotide sequence: TGTGCCAGCAGTTACTCGGGGCAATATGAAAAACTGTTTTTT. It yields the protein CASSYSGQYEKLFF.

A single count supports this clone. V gene TRBV6-2 or TRBV6-3 combines with J gene TRBJ2-1; D is possibly TRBD2 (5 bases). The V end was cut by 6 bases, the J end by 3 bases, with 18 bases between. The CDR3 totals 16 residues. Germline V CDR1 and CDR2: MNHEY, SVGEGT. CDR3 protein: CASSPLGTAGYNEQFF. CDR3 in DNA: TGTGCCAGCAGCCCCCTAGGTACCGCGGGCTACAATGAGCAGTTCTTC.

The chain combines TRBV6-5 with TRBJ2-7; the D call may be TRBD1 or TRBD2 (5 bases each). CDR3 size: 13 residues. Trimming removed 6 bases at V and 3 bases at J, with 12 bases between. Germline V lookup: CDR1 MNHEY, CDR2 SVGAGI. Written as DNA, the CDR3 is TGTGCCAGCAGACGGGACGCCTTCTACGAGCAGTACTTC. Its protein is CASRRDAFYEQYF.

The chain has TRBV2 and TRBJ1-1; weak D call: TRBD1 (6 bases). CDR3 length: 15 residues. Germline V gene data show CDR1 as SNHLY and CDR2 as FYNNEI. The V and J ends lost 7 bases and 6 bases respectively, with 21 bases between them. The CDR3 loop is CASTERSGANPEAFF. The CDR3 bases are TGTGCCAGCACCGAAAGGTCAGGGGCGAATCCTGAAGCTTTCTTT.

V and J are TRBV4-1 and TRBJ1-2; D is unresolved. From germline, CDR1 is MGHRA and CDR2 YSYEKL. The CDR3 runs to 16 residues. The germline V and J ends were trimmed by 0 bases and 7 bases, with 18 bases remaining between them. CDR3 sequence reads: CASSQDPAGGLGGYTF. CDR3 in DNA: TGCGCCAGCAGCCAAGATCCGGCGGGAGGGTTGGGTGGCTACACCTTC.

This clone was recorded only once. The genes are TRBV6-5 and TRBJ2-3; TRBD1 or TRBD2 may be the D gene (5 bases each). The CDR3 consists of 14 residues. Germline lookup yields CDR1 MNHEY and CDR2 SVGAGI. The V gene lost 7 bases and the J gene lost 4 bases, with 15 bases spanning the gap. CDR3 sequence reads: CASKGVPGPDTQYF. CDR3 bases: TGTGCCAGCAAAGGCGTCCCGGGACCAGATACGCAGTATTTT.

This chain connects TRBV19 to TRBJ1-6; possible D gene TRBD1, 5 bases. The CDR3 extends over 12 amino acids. The germline V gene has CDR1 LNHDA and CDR2 SQIVND (reference sequence). Trimming took off 5 bases at V and 9 bases at J, with 8 bases between the two ends. The CDR3 reads CASSGGISPLHF. CDR3 sequence (DNA): TGTGCCAGTAGTGGGGGGATTTCACCCCTCCACTTT.